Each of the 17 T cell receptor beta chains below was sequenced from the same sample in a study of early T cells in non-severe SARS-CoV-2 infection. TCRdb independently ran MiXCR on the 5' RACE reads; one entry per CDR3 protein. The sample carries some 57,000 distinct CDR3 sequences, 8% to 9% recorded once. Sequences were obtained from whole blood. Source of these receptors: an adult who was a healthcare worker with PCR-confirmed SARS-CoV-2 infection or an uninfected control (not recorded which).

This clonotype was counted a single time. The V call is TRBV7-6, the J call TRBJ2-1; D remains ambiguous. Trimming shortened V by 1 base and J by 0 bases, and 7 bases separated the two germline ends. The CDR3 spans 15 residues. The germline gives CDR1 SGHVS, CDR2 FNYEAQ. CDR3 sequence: CASSLELNSYNEQFF. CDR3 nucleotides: TGTGCCAGCAGCTTAGAGCTGAACTCCTACAATGAGCAGTTCTTC.

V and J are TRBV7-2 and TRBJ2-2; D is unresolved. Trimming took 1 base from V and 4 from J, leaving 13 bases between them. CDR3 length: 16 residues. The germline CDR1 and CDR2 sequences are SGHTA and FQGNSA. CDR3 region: CASSLVSQIRTGELFF. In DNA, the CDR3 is TGTGCCAGCAGCTTAGTTAGCCAGATACGCACCGGGGAGCTGTTTTTT.

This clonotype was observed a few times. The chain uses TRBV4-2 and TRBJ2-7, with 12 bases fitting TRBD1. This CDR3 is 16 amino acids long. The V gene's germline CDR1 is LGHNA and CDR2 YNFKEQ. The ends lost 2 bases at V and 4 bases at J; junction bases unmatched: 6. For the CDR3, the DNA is TGTGCCAGCAGCCAACCCGGGACAGGGGGCGGGTACGAGCAGTACTTC. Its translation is CASSQPGTGGGYEQYF.

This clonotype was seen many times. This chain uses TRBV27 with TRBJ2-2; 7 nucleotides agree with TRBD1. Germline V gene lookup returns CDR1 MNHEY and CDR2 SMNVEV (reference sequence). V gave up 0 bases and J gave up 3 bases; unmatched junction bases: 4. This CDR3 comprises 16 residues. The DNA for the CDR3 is TGTGCCAGCAGTTTATCCGGGGACAGTGACACCGGGGAGCTGTTTTTT. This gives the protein CASSLSGDSDTGELFF.

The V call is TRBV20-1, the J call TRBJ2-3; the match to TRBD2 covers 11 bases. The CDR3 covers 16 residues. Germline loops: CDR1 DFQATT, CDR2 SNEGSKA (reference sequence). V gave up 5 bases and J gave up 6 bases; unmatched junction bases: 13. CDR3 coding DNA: TGCAGTGCTCCCCGCGGGCTAGCGGGAGGAAGGGATACGCAGTATTTT. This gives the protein CSAPRGLAGGRDTQYF.

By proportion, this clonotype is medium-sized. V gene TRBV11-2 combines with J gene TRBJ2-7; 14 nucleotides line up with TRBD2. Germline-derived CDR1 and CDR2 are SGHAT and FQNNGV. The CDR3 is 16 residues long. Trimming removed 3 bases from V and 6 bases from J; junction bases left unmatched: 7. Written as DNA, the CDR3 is TGTGCCAGCAGCTTCCCCCCCGGGACTAGCGGGAGCGAGCAGTACTTC. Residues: CASSFPPGTSGSEQYF. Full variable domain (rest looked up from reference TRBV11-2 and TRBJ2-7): EAGVAQSPRYKIIEKRQSVAFWCNPISGHATLYWYQQILGQGPKLLIQFQNNGVVDDSQLPKDRFSAERLKGVDSTLKIQPAKLEDSAVYLCASSFPPGTSGSEQYFGPGTRLTVT.

CDR3 bases: TGTGCCAGCAGTGGGGGACTAGCGGGGAATGAGCAGTTCTTC. It specifies CASSGGLAGNEQFF. The chain is built from TRBV6-4 and TRBJ2-1, with 13 bases that match TRBD2. CDR1 MRHNA and CDR2 SNTAGT come from the germline V gene. After removal of 4 bases from V and 7 bases from J, the junction contained 1 base not matched to a gene. The CDR3 is 14 amino acids.

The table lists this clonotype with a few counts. CDR3 protein: CASRHTGSVAQYF. The DNA of the CDR3 is TGCGCCAGCAGACATACAGGGTCCGTGGCCCAGTACTTC. The chain joins TRBV4-1 to TRBJ2-5; maybe TRBD1 (6 bases). This CDR3 spans 13 amino acids. Trimming pared 6 bases from V and 9 bases from J, leaving 17 bases between. Germline lookup yields CDR1 MGHRA and CDR2 YSYEKL.

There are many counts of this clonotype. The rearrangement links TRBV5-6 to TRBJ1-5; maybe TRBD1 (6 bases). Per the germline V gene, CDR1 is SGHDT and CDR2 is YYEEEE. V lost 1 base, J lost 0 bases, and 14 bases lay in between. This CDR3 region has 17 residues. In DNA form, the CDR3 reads TGTGCCAGCAGCTTGCAGGGGACAAGTTATAGCAATCAGCCCCAGCATTTT. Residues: CASSLQGTSYSNQPQHF.

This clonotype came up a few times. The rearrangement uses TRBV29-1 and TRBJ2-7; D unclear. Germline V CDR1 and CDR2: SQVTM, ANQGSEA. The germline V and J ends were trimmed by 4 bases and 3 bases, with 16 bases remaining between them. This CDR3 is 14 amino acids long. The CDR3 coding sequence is TGCAGCGTTGCCCGCGGATACCGGAACTACGAGCAGTACTTC. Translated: CSVARGYRNYEQYF.

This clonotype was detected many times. For the CDR3, the DNA is TGTGCCAGCAGTCGAGGGATGAACACTGAAGCTTTCTTT. This gives the protein CASSRGMNTEAFF. This chain uses TRBV7-8 with TRBJ1-1; the D is unclear. V shed 6 bases and J shed 0 bases, with 8 bases lying between them. Germline assignment: CDR1 SGHVS and CDR2 FQNEAQ. This CDR3 comprises 13 residues.

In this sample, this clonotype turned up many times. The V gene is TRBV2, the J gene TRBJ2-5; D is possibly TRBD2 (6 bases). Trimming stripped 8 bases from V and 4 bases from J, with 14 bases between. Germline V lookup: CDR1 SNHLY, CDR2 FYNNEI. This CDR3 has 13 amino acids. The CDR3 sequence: CASPRDSSETQYF. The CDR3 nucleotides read TGTGCCAGCCCCCGGGACTCCTCAGAGACCCAGTACTTC.

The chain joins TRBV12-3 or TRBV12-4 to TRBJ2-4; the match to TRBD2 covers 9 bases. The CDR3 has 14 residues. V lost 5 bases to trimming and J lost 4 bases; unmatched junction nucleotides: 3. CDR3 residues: CASSLGLAKNIQYF. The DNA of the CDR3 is TGTGCCAGCAGTCTGGGACTAGCAAAAAACATTCAGTACTTC.

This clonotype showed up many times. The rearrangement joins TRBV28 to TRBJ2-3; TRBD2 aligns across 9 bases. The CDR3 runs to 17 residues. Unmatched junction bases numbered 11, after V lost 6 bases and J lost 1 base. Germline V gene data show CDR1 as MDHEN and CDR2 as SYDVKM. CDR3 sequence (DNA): TGTGCCAGCAGCTTAAAACGAAGACTAGCGGGCACAGATACGCAGTATTTT. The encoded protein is CASSLKRRLAGTDTQYF.

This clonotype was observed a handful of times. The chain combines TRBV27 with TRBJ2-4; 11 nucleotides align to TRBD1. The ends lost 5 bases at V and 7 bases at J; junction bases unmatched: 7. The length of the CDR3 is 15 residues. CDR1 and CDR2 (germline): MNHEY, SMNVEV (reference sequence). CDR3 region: CASSQRGTGGNIQYF. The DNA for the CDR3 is TGTGCCAGCAGTCAAAGGGGGACAGGGGGGAACATTCAGTACTTC.

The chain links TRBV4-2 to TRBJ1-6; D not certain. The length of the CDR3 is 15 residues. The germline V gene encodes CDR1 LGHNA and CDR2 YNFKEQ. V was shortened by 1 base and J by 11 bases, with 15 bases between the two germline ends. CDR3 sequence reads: CASSQGDGKKAPLHF. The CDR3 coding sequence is TGTGCCAGCAGCCAAGGTGATGGTAAAAAGGCACCCCTCCACTTT.

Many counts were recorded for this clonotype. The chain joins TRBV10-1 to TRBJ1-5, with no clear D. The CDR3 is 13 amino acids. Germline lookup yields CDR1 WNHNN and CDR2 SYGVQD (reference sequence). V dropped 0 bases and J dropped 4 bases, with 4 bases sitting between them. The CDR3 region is CASSESMNQPQHF. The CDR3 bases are TGCGCCAGCAGTGAGTCGATGAATCAGCCCCAGCATTTT.